The rows below give T cell receptor beta chains drawn from one sample of a study of T cells in Graves' hyperthyroidism and ophthalmopathy. TCRdb re-called the multiplex PCR reads through MiXCR, storing one row per CDR3 protein. The data show roughly 280,000 distinct CDR3 sequences, with over 15% seen just once and less than 70% held by the top ten. The sample comprised blood. The receptors derive from a woman in her sixties or seventies with Graves' ophthalmopathy. Both conserved end residues are part of each CDR3.

TRBV5-4	CASSLVQDNYGYTF
TRBV20-1	CSASGIADTQYF
TRBV20-1	CSARDQVARGEKLFF
TRBV7-9	CASSPSRPGHLSNQPQHF
TRBV6-2/TRBV6-3	CASSYPTDTTDTQYF
TRBV27	CASSPPIFRSTDTQYF
TRBV12-3/TRBV12-4	CASSLEGAGQPQHF
TRBV5-1	CASSLDTGTNIQYF
TRBV20-1	CSARDNRVNSPLHF
TRBV7-2	CASSAGTPRGTQYF
TRBV30	CAWSGTGPVPLHF
TRBV4-2	CASSQDVQMNTEAFF
TRBV20-1	CSAAGTGGGNEQFF
TRBV4-3	CASSQGLAGGPYQETQYF
TRBV6-2/TRBV6-3	CASSYRSRERGKGGTEAFF
TRBV12-3/TRBV12-4	CASSPVTRRGYTF
TRBV12-3/TRBV12-4	CASSLTKGQATNEKLFF
TRBV25-1	CASSEEGTRGYKQYF
TRBV10-3	CAISERGVGSNQPQHF
TRBV11-2	CASSLDRGLSEQFF
TRBV4-3	CASSQGTGGDYGYTF
TRBV5-1	CASSPDRFDEQYF
TRBV20-1	CSAIKVGENNEQFF
TRBV30	CAGDRGIFETQYF
TRBV2	CASSEPTSDGETQYF
TRBV3-1	CASSGRDRGHEQYF
TRBV4-3	CASSQEVQGTGYTF
TRBV12-3/TRBV12-4	CASSLQSWSYNEQFF
TRBV5-8	CASSLNIGTQYF
TRBV27	CASPRRLAGQALENQETQYF
TRBV5-1	CASSIGTGGYNEQFF
TRBV25-1	CASMVRGTATQYF
TRBV6-1	CASRTKWTKFEEKLFF
TRBV20-1	CSARPRRSSTDTQYF
TRBV7-6	CASSLGGGNVETQYF
TRBV7-9	CASSSEWTGETYEQYF
TRBV7-2	CASSLEGAAGENIQYF
TRBV20-1	CSARRGGTNTEAFF
TRBV29-1	CSQIQGSTDTQYF
TRBV5-1	CASSWDLTVQAQYF
TRBV3-1	CASSQNTGEQFF
TRBV12-3/TRBV12-4	CASSFLGYNEQFF
TRBV18	CASSLTMERGIGNTIYF
TRBV10-3	CATRGRGAYGYTF
TRBV18	CASSQHPGQSDGYTF
TRBV6-1	CASGTGGSYEQYF
TRBV6-2/TRBV6-3	CASSSQGAYNEQFF
TRBV19	CASTNPNRLAGERLAEAFF
TRBV5-1	CASRGHMDSATNEKLFF
TRBV11-1	CASSFYNEAFF
TRBV11-3	CASSFTGSTDTQYF
TRBV4-3	CASSQESDEASYEQYF
TRBV5-1	CASSLVEESSYEQYF
TRBV7-6	CASSKGISGNTIYF
TRBV14	CASSQDLPGTGGSGSYNEQFF
TRBV12-3/TRBV12-4	CASSLALRSGELFF
TRBV10-3	CASGRDSYEQYF
TRBV15	CATSRDGRRDTGELFF
TRBV5-1	CASSLGGRWTDTQYF
TRBV29-1	CSVDPGLDTQYF